This TCR beta chain originates from a study of cytomegalovirus exposure and HLA in healthy donors. Losses at the gene ends were 8 bases for V and 7 bases for J; bases not matched to a gene: 13. CDR1 MDHEN and CDR2 SYDVKM come from the germline V gene. The CDR3 runs to 15 residues. Vbeta (60) and Jbeta (13) primers were used in the PCR. Measured with immunoSEQ multiplex PCR; TCRdb has only the in-frame clones, and not every one. The repertoire holds some 120,000 clones, around 83% seen once, with 6% to 8% in the top ten. Sequences were obtained from PBMCs. The rearrangement joins TRBV28 to TRBJ1-5, with TRBD1 matching over 8 bases. The TCR sequence derives from a woman in her thirties in good health and CMV-seropositive. CDR3 protein: CASGPRQGQGQPQHF. The CDR3 nucleotides are TGTGCCAGCGGACCCCGACAGGGGCAAGGCCAGCCCCAGCATTTT.